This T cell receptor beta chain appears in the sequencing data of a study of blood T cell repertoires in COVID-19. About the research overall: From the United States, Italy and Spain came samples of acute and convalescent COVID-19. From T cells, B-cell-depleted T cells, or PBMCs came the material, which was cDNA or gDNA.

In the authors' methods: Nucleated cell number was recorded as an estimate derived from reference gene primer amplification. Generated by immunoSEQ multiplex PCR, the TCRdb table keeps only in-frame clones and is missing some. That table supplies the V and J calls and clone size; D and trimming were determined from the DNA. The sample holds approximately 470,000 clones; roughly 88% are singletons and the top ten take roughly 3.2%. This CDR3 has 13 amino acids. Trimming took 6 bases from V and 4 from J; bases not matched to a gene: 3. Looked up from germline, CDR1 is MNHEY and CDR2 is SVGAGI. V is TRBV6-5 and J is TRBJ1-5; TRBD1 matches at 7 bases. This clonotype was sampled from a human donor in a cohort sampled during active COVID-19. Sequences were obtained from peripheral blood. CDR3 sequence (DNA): TGTGCCAGCAGCCTGACAGGGAATCAGCCCCAGCATTTT. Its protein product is CASSLTGNQPQHF.